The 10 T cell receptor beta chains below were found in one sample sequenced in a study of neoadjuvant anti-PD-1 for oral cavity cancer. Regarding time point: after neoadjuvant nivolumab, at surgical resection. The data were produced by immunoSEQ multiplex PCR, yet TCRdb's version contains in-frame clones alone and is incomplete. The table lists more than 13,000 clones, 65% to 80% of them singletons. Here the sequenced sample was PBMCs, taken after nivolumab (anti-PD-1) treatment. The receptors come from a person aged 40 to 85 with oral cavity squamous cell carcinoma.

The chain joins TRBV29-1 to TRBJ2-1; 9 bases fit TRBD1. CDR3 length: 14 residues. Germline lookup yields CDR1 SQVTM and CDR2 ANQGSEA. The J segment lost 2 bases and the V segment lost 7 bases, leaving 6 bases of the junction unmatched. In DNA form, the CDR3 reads TGCAGCGGCAACGGGACAGGGCCCTACAATGAGCAGTTCTTC. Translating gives CSGNGTGPYNEQFF.

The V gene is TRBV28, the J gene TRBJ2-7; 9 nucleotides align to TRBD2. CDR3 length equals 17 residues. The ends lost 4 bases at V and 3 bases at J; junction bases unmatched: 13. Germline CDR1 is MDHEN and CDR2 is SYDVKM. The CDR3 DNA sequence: TGTGCCAGCAGTTCCCCGATCCTAGCGGGATTCGGCTACGAGCAGTACTTC. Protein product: CASSSPILAGFGYEQYF.

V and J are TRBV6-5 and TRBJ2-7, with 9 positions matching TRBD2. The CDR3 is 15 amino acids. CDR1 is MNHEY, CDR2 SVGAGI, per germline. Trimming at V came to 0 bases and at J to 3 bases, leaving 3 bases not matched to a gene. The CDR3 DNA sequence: TGTGCCAGCAGTTACTCTAGCGGGAGAGGCTACGAGCAGTACTTC. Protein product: CASSYSSGRGYEQYF.

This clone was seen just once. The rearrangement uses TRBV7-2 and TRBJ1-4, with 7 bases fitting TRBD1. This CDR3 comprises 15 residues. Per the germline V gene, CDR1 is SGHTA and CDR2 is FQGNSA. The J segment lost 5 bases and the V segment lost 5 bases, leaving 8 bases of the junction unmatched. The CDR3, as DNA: TGTGCCAGCAGCCCCTCGACAGGGACAAATGAAAAACTGTTTTTT. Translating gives CASSPSTGTNEKLFF.

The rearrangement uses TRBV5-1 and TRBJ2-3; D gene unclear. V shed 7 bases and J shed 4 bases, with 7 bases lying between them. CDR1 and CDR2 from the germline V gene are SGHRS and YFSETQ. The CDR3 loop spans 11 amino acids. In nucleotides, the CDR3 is TGCGCCAGCGCTCTAGCAGATACGCAGTATTTT. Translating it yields CASALADTQYF.

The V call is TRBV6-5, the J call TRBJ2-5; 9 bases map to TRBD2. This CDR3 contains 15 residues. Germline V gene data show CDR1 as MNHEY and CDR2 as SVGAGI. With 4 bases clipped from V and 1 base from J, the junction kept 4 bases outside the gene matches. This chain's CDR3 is CASSFYSGSQETQYF. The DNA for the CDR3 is TGTGCCAGCAGTTTTTATAGCGGGAGCCAAGAGACCCAGTACTTC.

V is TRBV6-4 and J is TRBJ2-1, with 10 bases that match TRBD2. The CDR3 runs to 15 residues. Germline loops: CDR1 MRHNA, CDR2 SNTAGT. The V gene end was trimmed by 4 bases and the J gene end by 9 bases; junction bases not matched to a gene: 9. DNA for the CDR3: TGTGCCAGCAGTGCGGGGTCTAGCGGGAGTGGTGAGCAGTTCTTC. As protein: CASSAGSSGSGEQFF.

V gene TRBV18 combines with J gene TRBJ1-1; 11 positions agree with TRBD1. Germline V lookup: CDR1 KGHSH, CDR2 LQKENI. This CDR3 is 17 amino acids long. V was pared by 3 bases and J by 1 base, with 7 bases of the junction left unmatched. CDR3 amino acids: CASSPGQGDRTNTEAFF. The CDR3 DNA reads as TGTGCCAGCTCACCGGGACAGGGGGATCGGACGAACACTGAAGCTTTCTTT.

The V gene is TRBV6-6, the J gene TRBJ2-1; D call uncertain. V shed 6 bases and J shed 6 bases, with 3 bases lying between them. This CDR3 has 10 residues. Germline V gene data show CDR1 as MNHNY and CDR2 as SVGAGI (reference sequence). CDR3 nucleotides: TGTGCCAGCAGGACCAATGAGCAGTTCTTC. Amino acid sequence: CASRTNEQFF.

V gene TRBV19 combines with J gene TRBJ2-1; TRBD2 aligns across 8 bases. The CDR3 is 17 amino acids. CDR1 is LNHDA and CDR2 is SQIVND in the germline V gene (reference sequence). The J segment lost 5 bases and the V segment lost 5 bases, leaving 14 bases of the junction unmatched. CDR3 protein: CASSWGAGVNIHNEQFF. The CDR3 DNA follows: TGTGCCAGTAGTTGGGGAGCGGGGGTCAATATTCACAATGAGCAGTTCTTC.